This T cell receptor beta chain came from a study of blood T cell repertoires in COVID-19. Study-level background: The samples span acute and convalescent COVID-19 from the United States, Italy and Spain. T cells, B-cell-depleted T cells, or PBMCs provided the cDNA or gDNA that served as material.

The CDR3 is made up of 14 amino acids. Germline CDR1 is KGHDR and CDR2 is SFDVKD. V was pared by 9 bases and J by 11 bases, with 14 bases of the junction left unmatched. Per the original data handling: Amplification of reference gene primers provided the estimated nucleated cell counts. Produced via immunoSEQ multiplex PCR; TCRdb's table is partial and in-frame only. That table is the source of V, J and clone size, and D and trimming were worked out from the DNA. The sample comprises approximately 500,000 clones, approximately 83% of which are singletons, and roughly 3.1% rests with the top ten. The genes are TRBV24-1 and TRBJ1-1; 10 bases map to TRBD1. Input material: peripheral blood. The sequence was collected from a human donor in a cohort sampled during active COVID-19. In DNA form, the CDR3 reads TGTGCCACCTCAAAGACAGGGGGCGGATTGAATGCTTTCTTT. Translating gives CATSKTGGGLNAFF.